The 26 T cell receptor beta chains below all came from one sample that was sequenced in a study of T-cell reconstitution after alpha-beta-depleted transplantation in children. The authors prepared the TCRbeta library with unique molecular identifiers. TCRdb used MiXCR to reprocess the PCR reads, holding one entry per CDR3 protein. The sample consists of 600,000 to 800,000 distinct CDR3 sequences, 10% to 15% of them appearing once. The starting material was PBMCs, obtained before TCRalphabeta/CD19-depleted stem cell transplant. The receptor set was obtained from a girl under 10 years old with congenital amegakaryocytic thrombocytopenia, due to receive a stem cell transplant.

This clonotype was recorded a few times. CDR3 sequence: CSARMGGPSSGANVLTF. CDR3 nucleotides: TGCAGTGCTAGAATGGGGGGTCCTTCCTCTGGGGCCAACGTCCTGACTTTC. The V gene is TRBV20-1, the J gene TRBJ2-6, with D possibly being TRBD2 (6 bases). The V end lost 2 bases, the J end lost 0 bases, and 14 bases lay between the germline ends. The germline V gene has CDR1 DFQATT and CDR2 SNEGSKA (reference sequence). CDR3 length equals 17 residues.

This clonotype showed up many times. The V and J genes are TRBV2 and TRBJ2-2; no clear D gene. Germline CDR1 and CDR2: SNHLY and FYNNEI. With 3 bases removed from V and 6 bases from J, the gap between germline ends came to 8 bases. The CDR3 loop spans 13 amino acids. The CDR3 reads CASSDSSAGELFF. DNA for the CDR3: TGTGCCAGCAGTGACAGTTCGGCCGGGGAGCTGTTTTTT.

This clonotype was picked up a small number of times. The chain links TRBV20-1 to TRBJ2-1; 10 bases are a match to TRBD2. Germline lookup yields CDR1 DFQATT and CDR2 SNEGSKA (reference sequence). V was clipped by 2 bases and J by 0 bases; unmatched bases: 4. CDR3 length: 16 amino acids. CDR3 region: CSARPTSGYSYNEQFF. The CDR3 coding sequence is TGCAGTGCTAGACCGACTAGCGGGTACTCCTACAATGAGCAGTTCTTC.

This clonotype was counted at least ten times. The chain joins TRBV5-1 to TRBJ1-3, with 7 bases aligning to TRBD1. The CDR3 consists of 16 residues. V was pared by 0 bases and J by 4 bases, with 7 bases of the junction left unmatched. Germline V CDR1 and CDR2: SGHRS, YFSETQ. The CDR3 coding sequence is TGCGCCAGCAGCTTGGGACAGGGAGGTTTCGGAAACACCATATATTTT. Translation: CASSLGQGGFGNTIYF.

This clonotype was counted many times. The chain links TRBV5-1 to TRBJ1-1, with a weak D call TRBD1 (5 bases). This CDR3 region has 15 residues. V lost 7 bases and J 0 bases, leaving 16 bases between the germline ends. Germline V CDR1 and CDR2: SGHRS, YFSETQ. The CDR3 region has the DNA TGCGCCAGCTCCACCACGGGACTTTTGAACACTGAAGCTTTCTTT. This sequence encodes CASSTTGLLNTEAFF.

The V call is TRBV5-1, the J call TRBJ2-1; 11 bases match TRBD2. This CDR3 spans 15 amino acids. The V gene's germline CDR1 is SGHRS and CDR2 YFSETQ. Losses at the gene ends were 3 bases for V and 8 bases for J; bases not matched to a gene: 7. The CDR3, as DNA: TGCGCCAGCAGCTCTTTGACTAGCGGGAAGCATGAGCAGTTCTTC. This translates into CASSSLTSGKHEQFF.

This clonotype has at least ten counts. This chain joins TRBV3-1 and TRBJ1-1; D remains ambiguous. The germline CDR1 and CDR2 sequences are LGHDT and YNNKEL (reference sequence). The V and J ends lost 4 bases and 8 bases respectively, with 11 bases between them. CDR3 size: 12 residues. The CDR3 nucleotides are TGTGCCAGCAGCCGTGACCCGGGGGAAGCTTTCTTT. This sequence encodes CASSRDPGEAFF.

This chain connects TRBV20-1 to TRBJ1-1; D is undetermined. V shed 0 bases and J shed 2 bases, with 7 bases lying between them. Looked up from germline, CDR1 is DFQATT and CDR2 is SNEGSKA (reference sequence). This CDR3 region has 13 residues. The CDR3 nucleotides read TGCAGTGCTAGAGATCCGGGAAACACTGAAGCTTTCTTT. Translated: CSARDPGNTEAFF.

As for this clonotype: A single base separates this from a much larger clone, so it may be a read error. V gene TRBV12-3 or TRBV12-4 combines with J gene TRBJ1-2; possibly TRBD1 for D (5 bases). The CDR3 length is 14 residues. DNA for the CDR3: TGTGCCAGCAGTTCCTGGGACGGATTATATGGCGACACCTTC. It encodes CASSSWDGLYGDTF.

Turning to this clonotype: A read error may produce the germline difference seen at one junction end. The CDR3 region has the DNA TGTGCCAGCGGCCATGGACAGTCCAACGGGGGGGTTTACGAGCAGTACTTC. Translation: CASGHGQSNGGVYEQYF. V is TRBV4-2 and J is TRBJ2-7; 8 nucleotides match TRBD2. CDR1 and CDR2 (germline): LGHNA, YNFKEQ. This CDR3 region has 17 residues.

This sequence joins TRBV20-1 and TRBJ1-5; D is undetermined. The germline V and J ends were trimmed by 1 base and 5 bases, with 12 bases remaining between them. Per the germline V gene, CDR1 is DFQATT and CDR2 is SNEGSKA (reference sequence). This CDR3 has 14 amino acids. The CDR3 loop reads CSARGWGGDQPQHF. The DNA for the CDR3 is TGCAGTGCTAGAGGGTGGGGAGGCGATCAGCCCCAGCATTTT.

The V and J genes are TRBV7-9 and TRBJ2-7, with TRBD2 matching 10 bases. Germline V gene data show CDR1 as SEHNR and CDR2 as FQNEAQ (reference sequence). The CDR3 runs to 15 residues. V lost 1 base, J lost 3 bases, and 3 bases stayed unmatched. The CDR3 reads CASSLEASGSYEQYF. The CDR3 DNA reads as TGTGCCAGCAGCTTAGAGGCTAGCGGGAGCTACGAGCAGTACTTC.

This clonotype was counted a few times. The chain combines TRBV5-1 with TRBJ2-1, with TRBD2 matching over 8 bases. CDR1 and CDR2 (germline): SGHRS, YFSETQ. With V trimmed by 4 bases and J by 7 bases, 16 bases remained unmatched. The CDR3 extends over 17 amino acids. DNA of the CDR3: TGCGCCAGCAGCCGGAATTCGGGGCGGGAGGTCCAGAATGAGCAGTTCTTC. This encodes CASSRNSGREVQNEQFF. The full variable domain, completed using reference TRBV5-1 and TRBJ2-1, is KAGVTQTPRYLIKTRGQQVTLSCSPISGHRSVSWYQQTPGQGLQFLFEYFSETQRNKGNFPGRFSGRQFSNSRSEMNVSTLELGDSALYLCASSRNSGREVQNEQFFGPGTRLTVL.

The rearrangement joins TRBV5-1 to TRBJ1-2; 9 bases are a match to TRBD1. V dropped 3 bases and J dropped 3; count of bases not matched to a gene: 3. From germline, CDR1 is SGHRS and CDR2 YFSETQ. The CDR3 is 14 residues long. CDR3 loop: CASSWDRADYGYTF. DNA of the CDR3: TGCGCCAGCAGCTGGGACAGGGCGGACTATGGCTACACCTTC.

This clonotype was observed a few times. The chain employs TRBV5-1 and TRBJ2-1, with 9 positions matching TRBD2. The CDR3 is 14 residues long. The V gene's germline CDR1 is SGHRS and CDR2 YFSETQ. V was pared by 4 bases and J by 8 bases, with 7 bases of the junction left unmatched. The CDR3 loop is CASSASGILDEQFF. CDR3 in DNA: TGCGCCAGCAGCGCTAGCGGGATTCTAGATGAGCAGTTCTTC.

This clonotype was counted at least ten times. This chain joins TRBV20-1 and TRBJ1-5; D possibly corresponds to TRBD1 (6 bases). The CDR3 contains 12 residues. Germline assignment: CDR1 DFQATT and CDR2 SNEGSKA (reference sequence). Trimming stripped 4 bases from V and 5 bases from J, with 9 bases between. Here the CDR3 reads CSATEGDQPQHF. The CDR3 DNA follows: TGCAGTGCTACTGAGGGGGATCAGCCCCAGCATTTT.

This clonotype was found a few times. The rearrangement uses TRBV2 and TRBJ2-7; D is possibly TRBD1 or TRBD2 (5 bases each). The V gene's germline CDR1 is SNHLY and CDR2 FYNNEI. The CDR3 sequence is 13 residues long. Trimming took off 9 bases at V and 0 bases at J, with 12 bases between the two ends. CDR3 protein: CASQPGTSYEQYF. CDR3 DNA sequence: TGTGCCAGTCAGCCGGGGACCTCCTACGAGCAGTACTTC.

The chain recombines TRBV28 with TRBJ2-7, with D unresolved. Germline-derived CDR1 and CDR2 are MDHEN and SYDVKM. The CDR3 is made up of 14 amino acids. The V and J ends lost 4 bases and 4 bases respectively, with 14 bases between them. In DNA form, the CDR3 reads TGTGCCAGCAGTTCACGCCTCAACGTATACGAGCAGTACTTC. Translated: CASSSRLNVYEQYF. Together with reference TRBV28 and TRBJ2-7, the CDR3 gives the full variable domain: DVKVTQSSRYLVKRTGEKVFLECVQDMDHENMFWYRQDPGLGLRLIYFSYDVKMKEKGDIPEGYSVSREKKERFSLILESASTNQTSMYLCASSSRLNVYEQYFGPGTRLTVT.

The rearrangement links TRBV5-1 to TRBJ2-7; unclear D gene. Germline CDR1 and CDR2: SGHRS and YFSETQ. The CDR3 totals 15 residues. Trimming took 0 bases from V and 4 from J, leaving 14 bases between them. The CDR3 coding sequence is TGCGCCAGCAGCTTGGAATTCCTAGGGATGTACGAGCAGTACTTC. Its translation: CASSLEFLGMYEQYF.

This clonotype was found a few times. In DNA form, the CDR3 reads TGTGCCACCAGCAGTAGGGCTGTAGGGTACGAGCAGTACTTC. Its translation is CATSSRAVGYEQYF. V gene TRBV15 combines with J gene TRBJ2-7; no definite D call. V was shortened by 3 bases and J by 4 bases, with 13 bases between the two germline ends. CDR1 LNHNV and CDR2 YYDKDF come from the germline V gene (reference sequence). This CDR3 is 14 amino acids long. Complete variable domain (other parts from reference TRBV15 and TRBJ2-7): DAMVIQNPRYQVTQFGKPVTLSCSQTLNHNVMYWYQQKSSQAPKLLFHYYDKDFNNEADTPDNFQSRRPNTSFCFLDIRSPGLGDTAMYLCATSSRAVGYEQYFGPGTRLTVT.

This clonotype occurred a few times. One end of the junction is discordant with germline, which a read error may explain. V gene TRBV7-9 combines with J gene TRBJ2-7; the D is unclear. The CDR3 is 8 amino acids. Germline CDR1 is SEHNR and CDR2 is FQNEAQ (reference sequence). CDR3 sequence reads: CASLPSEF. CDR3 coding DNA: TGTGCCAGCCTTCCCAGTGAGTTC.

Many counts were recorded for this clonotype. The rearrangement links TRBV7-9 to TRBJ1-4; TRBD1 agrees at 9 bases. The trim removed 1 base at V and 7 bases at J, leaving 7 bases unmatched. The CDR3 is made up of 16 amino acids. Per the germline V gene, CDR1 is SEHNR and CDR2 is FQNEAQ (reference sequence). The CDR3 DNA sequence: TGTGCCAGCAGCTTAGACAGGGGGCGAGTATTTGAAAAACTGTTTTTT. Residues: CASSLDRGRVFEKLFF.

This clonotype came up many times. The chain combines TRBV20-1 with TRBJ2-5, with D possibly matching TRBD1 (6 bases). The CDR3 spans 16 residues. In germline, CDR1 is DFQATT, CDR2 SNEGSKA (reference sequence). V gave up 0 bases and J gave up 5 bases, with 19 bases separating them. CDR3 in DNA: TGCAGTGCTAGAGATGTTTGGGGGCCAGCCTGGGAGACCCAGTACTTC. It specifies CSARDVWGPAWETQYF.

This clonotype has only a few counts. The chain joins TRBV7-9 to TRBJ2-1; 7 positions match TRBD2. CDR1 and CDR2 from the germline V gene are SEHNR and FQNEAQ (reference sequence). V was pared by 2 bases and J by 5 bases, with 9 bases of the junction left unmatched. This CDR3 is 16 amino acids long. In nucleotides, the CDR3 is TGTGCCAGCAGCTTAATCTCTAGCGGAATAAACAATGAGCAGTTCTTC. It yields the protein CASSLISSGINNEQFF.

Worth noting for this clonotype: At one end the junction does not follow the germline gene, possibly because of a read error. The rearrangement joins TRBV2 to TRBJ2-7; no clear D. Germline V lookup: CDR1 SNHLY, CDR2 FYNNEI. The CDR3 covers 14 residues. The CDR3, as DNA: TGTGCCAGCAGCGAAGGGCCGAAGTCCTACGAGCAGTACTTC. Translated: CASSEGPKSYEQYF.

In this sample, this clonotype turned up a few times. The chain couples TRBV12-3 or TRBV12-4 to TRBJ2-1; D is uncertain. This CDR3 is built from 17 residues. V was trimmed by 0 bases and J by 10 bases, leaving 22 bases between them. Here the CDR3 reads CASSLARAGPRPSEQFF. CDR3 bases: TGTGCCAGCAGTTTAGCCAGAGCAGGCCCTCGGCCGTCCGAGCAGTTCTTC.